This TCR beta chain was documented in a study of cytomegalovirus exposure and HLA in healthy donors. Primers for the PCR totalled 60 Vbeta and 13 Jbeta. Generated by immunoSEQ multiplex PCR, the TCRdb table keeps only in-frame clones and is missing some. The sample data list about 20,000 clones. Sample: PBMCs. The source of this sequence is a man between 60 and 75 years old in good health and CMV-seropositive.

The CDR3 DNA reads as TGTGCCAGCAGTTTCAGGGGGCGCCTCGGGGAGCTGTTTTTT. Translation gives CASSFRGRLGELFF. The chain couples TRBV7-2 to TRBJ2-2, with 8 bases fitting TRBD1. This CDR3 contains 14 residues. V trimming: 6 bases; J trimming: 7 bases; junction bases outside the gene matches: 7. Germline V lookup: CDR1 SGHTA, CDR2 FQGNSA.